This T cell receptor beta chain is from a study of cytomegalovirus exposure and HLA in healthy donors (TCRdb year 2017). Study-wide context: An earlier analysis of around 600 of the donors reported 250 to 350 Gb of sequence data and 120 million or so unique TCR beta sequences from some 180 million T cells. About 300 gigabases of sequencing data and around 80 million unique TCR sequences made up an early release that covered several hundred HLA-typed donors. Of the 300 to 500 genotyped donors, approximately 80% were placed in the genetic ancestry cluster associated with self-reported Caucasian donors. The study aimed to test whether cataloging public T cell receptors could reveal signatures of past pathogen exposure. The study used immunosequencing to profile the T cell repertoires of 666 subjects and linked those repertoires to cytomegalovirus serostatus. A separate validation cohort of approximately 120 different subjects was used in addition to the approximately 700-subject first cohort. To predict cytomegalovirus infection status, the study combined high-throughput TCR immunosequencing, statistical association of individual TCRs with disease status, and machine learning. A later analysis re-analyzed previously published TCR beta repertoires from 600 to 850 donors and added high-resolution HLA genotyping to study TCR occurrence patterns. Rather than using new phenotypic data, the later analysis identified candidate immune exposures from TCR beta sequences and from how often those sequences occurred across donors. An earlier analysis of roughly 580 of the donors used high-throughput TCR beta sequencing to judge whether each TCR beta V gene segment behaved as functional or pseudogenic. Donor age, sex, ethnicity and CMV serostatus were compiled together with the repertoire data. A later genetic analysis took genome-wide SNP genotypes for about three fifths of the 666 donors and used that subset as a discovery cohort. All discovery cohort repertoires had been generated on a single sequencing platform. Class I and class II HLA loci were covered by the typing at four-digit resolution. The number of donors typed differed by locus, with roughly 629-640 for A, B, C, DRB1 and DQB1, more than 500 for DQA1, under 610 for DPA1, and roughly 450 for DPB1. Roughly five DR-DQ haplotypes were handled as single units for association and clustering, since linkage in the cohort was strong. Across 300 to 400 genotyped donors of the cohort, an average of approximately 240,000 unique TCR beta nucleotide sequences per donor were sequenced, and approximately 17% of those sequences were non-productive. Broad study findings and their caveats: Because some donors lacked HLA typing at each locus, the association tests relied only on the typed subset. In a later analysis, several top co-occurrence clusters were reported to appear linked to parvovirus B19, influenza, CMV and Epstein-Barr virus. For the cohort, immune exposure information was limited to CMV serostatus. In vitro tests confirmed that a few of the cytomegalovirus-associated TCR beta chains recognize cytomegalovirus antigens. Roughly uniform sequencing depth across donors was assumed in presence/absence analyses, although this assumption may not hold. The earlier analysis of some 560 of the donors excluded seventeen rarely observed V segments, including chromosome 9 orphons, because counts were too low. According to the authors, the approach could potentially be generalized to other disease states and immunological phenotypes. In an earlier analysis of about 600 of the donors, most TCR beta V segments appeared in productive rearrangements about 87% or about 30% of the time, broadly matching IMGT annotations. A total of fewer than 200 TCR beta chains were listed by the study as associated with cytomegalovirus. Assigning TCR associations to individual alleles was difficult when HLA alleles, especially DR and DQ, strongly co-occurred. In a later genetic analysis, fewer N-insertions in productive TCRs were reported among donors in an Asian-associated ancestry cluster than the approximately 630-donor mean. Most TCR sequences were observed very rarely across donors, whereas some public TCRs were present in many individuals. A cluster of highly shared sequence variants was judged likely to represent a technical artifact of the sequencing pipeline. In a later analysis, some 17,000 TCR beta sequences were associated with specific HLA alleles at a false discovery rate of 0.05. The classifier was reported to diagnose cytomegalovirus status with high specificity and sensitivity in both the original cohort and the validation cohort. Because the 87-base-pair reads could not distinguish some IMGT-functional V segments, including TRBV6-2 and TRBV6-3, those segments were excluded. A later genetic analysis associated a missense DCLRE1C variant with V-gene and J-gene trimming of TCR beta chains, and an independent cohort replicated the association. A further reported finding was that TCR beta sequences accurately predicted the HLA-A and HLA-B alleles for most subjects in the first cohort. In a later analysis, HLA-associated TCR beta chains showed more clonal expansion and lower generation probabilities than non-associated chains that were equally common. The cohort was sequenced for TCR beta chains only, and without alpha or paired-chain data the features that could be detected were limited. Linkage disequilibrium might explain the correlated functional status among segregating V segments, but an unknown experimental factor could not be ruled out. According to a later analysis, most CMV-associated TCR beta chains appeared to be HLA-restricted, and the HLA associations seemed to be driven largely by CMV exposure. A later analysis found that TCR association rates varied across HLA loci, with DRB1 alleles showing the most associated TCRs and HLA-C alleles the fewest.

The receptor library was made with the immunoSEQ multiplex PCR assay. A mixture of 60 forward primers for TCR Vbeta segments and 13 reverse primers for TCR Jbeta segments was used in the multiplex PCR. Amplification of the CDR3 region of rearranged TCR beta genes was performed with a multiplex PCR assay on genomic DNA. The Illumina HiSeq System was used to sequence the amplified TCR beta libraries as 87-base-pair reads. The published analysis was carried out like this. Across the 500 to 750 repertoires, a later analysis counted about 81 million unique TCR beta chains, some 11 million of which were shared by at least two donors. To remove PCR and sequencing errors, raw reads were error-corrected and collapsed into unique sequences using a nearest-neighbor algorithm that merged closely related sequences. CDR3 sequences were aligned to IMGT reference sequences to assign V, D and J gene segments. For a sequence to be retained, a match of at least six nucleotides to both a V gene segment and a J gene segment was required. Rearrangements were classified as productive when the CDR3 lacked stop codons and remained in frame with V and J, and all other rearrangements were classified as non-productive. CDR3 was defined according to IMGT convention as the region running from the second conserved V-encoded cysteine to the conserved J-encoded phenylalanine. In an earlier analysis of approximately 590 of the donors, sequences lacking an unambiguous match to a single V gene segment were excluded. An earlier analysis of 500 to 700 of the donors classified V segments as functional when productive rearrangements were above 56.7% and as segregating when the standard deviation between donors was above 5%. A statistical classification framework was built to diagnose cytomegalovirus status from the catalog of TCR beta chain sequences. A later analysis assigned V and J genes by comparing TCR nucleotide sequences with IMGT/GENE-DB human TR gene sequences. The TCRdist pipeline was used in a later analysis to assign CDR3 sequences and most-parsimonious VDJ recombination scenarios. In a later analysis, every TCR beta chain was defined by the combination of its CDR3 amino acid sequence and its V-gene family, and reads without a unique V-gene family were dropped. A later analysis removed several hundred highly shared, low-generation-probability nucleotide sequences to deal with suspected cross-contamination and a sequencing artifact. For each public chain, a later analysis derived a clonal expansion index from normalized ranks of inferred template counts within each repertoire. In a later analysis, generation probabilities were computed with a VDJ recombination model fitted to out-of-frame rearrangements, and the resulting probabilities were checked against IGoR. In a later analysis, TCR-TCR, TCR-HLA and TCR-CMV co-occurrence was scored with hypergeometric tests, and a repertoire-size bias correction was applied to TCR pairs. In a later analysis, false discovery rates were estimated by permuting HLA or CMV assignments 20 times. In a later analysis, co-occurring TCRs were grouped using DBSCAN, and TCRdist sequence similarity was added for clustering within HLA-allele-positive subsets. For co-occurrence clustering, repertoires with fewer than 30,000 or more than 120,000 public chains were excluded, along with 4 to 6 repertoires with anomalous nucleotide sharing. TCRdb holds this immuneACCESS table with in-frame rearrangements only. Some clones are missing; in checked studies, unresolved V genes explain under half, and the rest has no known cause. That table furnishes V, J and clone size, whereas the DNA furnished D and trimming. For this sample the table gives about 140,000 clones, of which approximately 85% were detected only once. Roughly 0.5% of the sample is in the top ten clones.

Remarks on this clone: There is no known antigen for this receptor. Base qualities are not provided; no much larger clone lies one nucleotide away.

The cohort comprised some 680 healthy bone marrow donors. At the time of sampling, every cohort member was nominally healthy, though immune exposures that went unrecorded were likely present. The donor was CMV seronegative and was included in the group of 352 seronegative cohort members. A peripheral blood sample was collected from each donor, and TCR beta sequencing was performed on peripheral blood mononuclear cells. Genomic DNA was extracted from the blood cell samples with the Qiagen DNeasy Blood Extraction Kit. CDR1 is given as SQVTM and CDR2 as ANQGSEA, both from the germline V gene. Counted from cysteine to phenylalanine, this CDR3 has 14 amino acids. The sequence is cut down to CDR3 DNA, 42 bases in frame from base 1. The junction shows trimming of 4 bases on V and 4 bases on J, and the gene matches do not reach 2 bases of it.

The chain was built from TRBV29-1 and TRBJ2-3, with 13 bases in between that match TRBD2. Material for sequencing was PBMCs. The sequence was collected from a woman in her thirties or forties in good health and CMV-seronegative. Here is the DNA: TGCAGCGTTGGGACTAGCGGGAGCCCAGATACGCAGTATTTT. Its amino acids are CSVGTSGSPDTQYF.